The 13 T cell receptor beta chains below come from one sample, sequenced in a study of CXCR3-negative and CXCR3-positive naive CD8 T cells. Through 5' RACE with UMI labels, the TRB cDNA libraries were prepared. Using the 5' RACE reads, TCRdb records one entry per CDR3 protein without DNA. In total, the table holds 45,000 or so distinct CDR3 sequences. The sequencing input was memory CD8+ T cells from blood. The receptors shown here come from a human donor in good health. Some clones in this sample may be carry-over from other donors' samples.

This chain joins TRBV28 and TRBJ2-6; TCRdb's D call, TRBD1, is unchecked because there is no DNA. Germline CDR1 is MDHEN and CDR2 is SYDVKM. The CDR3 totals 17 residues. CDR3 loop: CASSSMVLVPTANVLTF.

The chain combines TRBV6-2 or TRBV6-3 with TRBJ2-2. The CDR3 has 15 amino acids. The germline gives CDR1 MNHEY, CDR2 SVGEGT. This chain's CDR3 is CASSYEAENTGELFF.

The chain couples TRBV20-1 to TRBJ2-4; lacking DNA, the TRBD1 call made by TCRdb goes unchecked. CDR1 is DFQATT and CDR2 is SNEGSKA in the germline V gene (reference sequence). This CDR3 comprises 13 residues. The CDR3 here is CSARGGGGHIQYF.

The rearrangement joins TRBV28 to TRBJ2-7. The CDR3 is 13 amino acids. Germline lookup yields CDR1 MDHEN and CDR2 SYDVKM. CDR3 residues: CASSSSISYEQYF. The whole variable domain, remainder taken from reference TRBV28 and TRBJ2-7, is DVKVTQSSRYLVKRTGEKVFLECVQDMDHENMFWYRQDPGLGLRLIYFSYDVKMKEKGDIPEGYSVSREKKERFSLILESASTNQTSMYLCASSSSISYEQYFGPGTRLTVT.

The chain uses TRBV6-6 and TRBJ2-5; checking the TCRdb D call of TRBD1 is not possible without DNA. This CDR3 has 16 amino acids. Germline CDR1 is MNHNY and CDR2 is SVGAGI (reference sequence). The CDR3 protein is CASSYSSMGQQETQYF.

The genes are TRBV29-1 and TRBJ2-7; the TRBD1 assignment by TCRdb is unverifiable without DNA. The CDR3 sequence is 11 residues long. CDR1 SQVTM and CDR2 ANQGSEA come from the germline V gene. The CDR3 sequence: CSVGTGHEQYF.

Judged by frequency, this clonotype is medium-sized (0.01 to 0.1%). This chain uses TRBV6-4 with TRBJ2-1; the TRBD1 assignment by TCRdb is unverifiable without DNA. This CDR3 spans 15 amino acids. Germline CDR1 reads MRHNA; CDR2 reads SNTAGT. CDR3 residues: CASSDSTGGYNEQFF.

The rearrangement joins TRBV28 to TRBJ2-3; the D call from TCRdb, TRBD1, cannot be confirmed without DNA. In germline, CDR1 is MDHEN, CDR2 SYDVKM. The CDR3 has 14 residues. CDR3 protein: CASRGRKGTDTQYF.

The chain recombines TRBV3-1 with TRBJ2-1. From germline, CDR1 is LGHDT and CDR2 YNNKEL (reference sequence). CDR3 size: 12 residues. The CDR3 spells CASSPDYNEQFF.

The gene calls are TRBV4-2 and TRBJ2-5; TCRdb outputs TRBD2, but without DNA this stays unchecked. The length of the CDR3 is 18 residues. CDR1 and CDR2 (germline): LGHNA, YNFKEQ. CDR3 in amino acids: CASSQDGGSAGGWETQYF.

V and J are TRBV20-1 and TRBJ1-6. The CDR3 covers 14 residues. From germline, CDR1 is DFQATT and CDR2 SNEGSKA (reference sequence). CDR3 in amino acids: CSARRRESGSPLHF.

The CDR3 region is CASSLRGQTSYGYTF. The genes are TRBV13 and TRBJ1-2; checking the TCRdb D call of TRBD1 is not possible without DNA. Per the germline V gene, CDR1 is PRHDT and CDR2 is FYEKMQ (reference sequence). This CDR3 has 15 residues. The full variable domain, with the rest looked up from reference TRBV13 and TRBJ1-2, is AAGVIQSPRHLIKEKRETATLKCYPIPRHDTVYWYQQGPGQDPQFLISFYEKMQSDKGSIPDRFSAQQFSDYHSELNMSSLELGDSALYFCASSLRGQTSYGYTFGSGTRLTVV.

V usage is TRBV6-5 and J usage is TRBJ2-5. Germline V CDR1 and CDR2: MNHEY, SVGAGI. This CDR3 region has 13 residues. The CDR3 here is CASSYPNEETQYF.